This TCR beta chain was profiled in a study of T cell changes during pregnancy in multiple sclerosis. Germline CDR1 reads MNHEY; CDR2 reads SVGAGI. Losses at the gene ends were 2 bases for V and 7 bases for J; bases not matched to a gene: 4. The CDR3 loop spans 14 amino acids. Only one count was recorded for this clone. The method was immunoSEQ multiplex PCR; TCRdb's version includes in-frame clones alone and lacks a portion of them. The sample records 45,000 or so clones, around 90% being singletons. Sample: CD8+ T cells from peripheral blood mononuclear cells, taken after pregnancy. This chain links TRBV6-5 with TRBJ2-1; TRBD1 matches 8 bases. This clonotype was obtained from a female donor with multiple sclerosis, enrolled in a pregnancy study. CDR3 DNA: TGTGCCAGCAGTTACCAGGGGGCGAAAAATGAGCAGTTCTTC. This translates into CASSYQGAKNEQFF.